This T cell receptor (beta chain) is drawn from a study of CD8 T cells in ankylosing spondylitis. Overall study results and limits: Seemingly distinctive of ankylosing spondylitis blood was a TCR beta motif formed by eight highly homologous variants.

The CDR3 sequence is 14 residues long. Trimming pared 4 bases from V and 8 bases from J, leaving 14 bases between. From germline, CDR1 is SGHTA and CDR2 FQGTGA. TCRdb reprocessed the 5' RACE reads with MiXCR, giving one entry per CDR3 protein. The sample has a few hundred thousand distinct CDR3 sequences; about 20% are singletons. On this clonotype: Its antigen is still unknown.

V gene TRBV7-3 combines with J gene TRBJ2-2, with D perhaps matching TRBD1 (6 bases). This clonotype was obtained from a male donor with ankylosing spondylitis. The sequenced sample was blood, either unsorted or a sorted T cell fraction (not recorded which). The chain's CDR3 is CASSSQGRYGELFF. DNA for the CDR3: TGTGCCAGCAGCTCGCAGGGGCGGTATGGGGAGCTGTTTTTT.